The next 30 T cell receptor beta chains were all read from a single sample in a study of T-cell memory formation after mild COVID-19. TCRdb ran MiXCR on the 5' RACE reads and lists one entry per CDR3 protein. The profile shows hundreds of thousands of distinct CDR3 sequences, roughly 15% of them singletons. Input material: PBMCs or a T cell subset sorted from them (not recorded which). The receptors were gathered from a man between 18 and 29 years old who had mild COVID-19 (a few samples of this study predate the infection). Cell type and time point are not known.

The sample holds a few counts of this clonotype. The chain uses TRBV10-3 and TRBJ2-7, with D hard to call. V lost 2 bases and J 2 bases, leaving 4 bases between the germline ends. This CDR3 has 12 amino acids. Germline V lookup: CDR1 ENHRY, CDR2 SYGVKD. The DNA for the CDR3 is TGTGCCATCAGTGAGGGGGCCTACGAGCAGTACGTC. Protein: CAISEGAYEQYV.

The chain joins TRBV3-1 to TRBJ1-3, with unresolved D. V lost 4 bases, J lost 8 bases, and 9 bases lay in between. The germline gives CDR1 LGHDT, CDR2 YNNKEL (reference sequence). This CDR3 spans 12 amino acids. The CDR3 region is CASSRGWDTIYF. In nucleotides, the CDR3 is TGTGCCAGCAGCCGAGGGTGGGACACCATATATTTT.

This clonotype appeared a few times. This rearrangement joins TRBV5-1 to TRBJ2-2, with D tentatively TRBD2 (5 bases). The V end lost 2 bases, the J end lost 6 bases, and 11 bases lay between the germline ends. There are 14 residues in the CDR3. The germline V gene has CDR1 SGHRS and CDR2 YFSETQ. In nucleotides, the CDR3 is TGCGCCAGCAGCTTTGGTAGCGACCCCGGGGAGCTGTTTTTT. Translating gives CASSFGSDPGELFF.

This chain connects TRBV5-1 to TRBJ1-1; 9 bases fit TRBD1. V lost 4 bases and J lost 5; bases outside the gene matches: 9. Germline CDR1 reads SGHRS; CDR2 reads YFSETQ. The length of the CDR3 is 15 residues. This CDR3 reads CASSLWTGALTEAFF. Here the CDR3 DNA reads TGCGCCAGCAGCCTCTGGACAGGGGCCTTGACTGAAGCTTTCTTT.

V is TRBV7-3 and J is TRBJ2-7; TRBD2 matches at 13 bases. CDR3 length: 18 amino acids. With V trimmed by 3 bases and J by 4 bases, 12 bases remained unmatched. Germline V gene sequence: CDR1 SGHTA, CDR2 FQGTGA. For the CDR3, the DNA is TGTGCCAGCAGCTTTCGCCTCGGGACTAGCGGGGCGACTTACGAGCAGTACGTC. The encoded protein is CASSFRLGTSGATYEQYV.

This clonotype was seen only a few times. The DNA for the CDR3 is TGTGCCAGCAGGGGAGACTACATGAACACTGAAGCTTTCTTT. This sequence encodes CASRGDYMNTEAFF. The gene calls are TRBV11-2 and TRBJ1-1; D ambiguous. V was shortened by 6 bases and J by 0 bases, with 11 bases between the two germline ends. The CDR3 length is 14 residues. Germline assignment: CDR1 SGHAT and CDR2 FQNNGV.

This clonotype turned up a few times. V usage is TRBV7-9 and J usage is TRBJ1-1; D is unclear. The germline gives CDR1 SEHNR, CDR2 FQNEAQ (reference sequence). The CDR3 consists of 15 residues. V lost 5 bases to trimming and J lost 1 base, with 14 bases between them. CDR3 amino acids: CASSPGEGANTEAFF. CDR3 sequence (DNA): TGTGCCAGCAGCCCCGGGGAGGGAGCGAACACTGAAGCTTTCTTT.

This clonotype occurred a few times. J is TRBJ1-6 and V is TRBV15, with TRBD1 as a possible D gene (5 bases). Looked up from germline, CDR1 is LNHNV and CDR2 is YYDKDF (reference sequence). This CDR3 has 14 amino acids. The V end lost 1 base, the J end lost 7 bases, and 8 bases lay between the germline ends. The CDR3 region has the DNA TGTGCCACCAGCAGAGCACAGGAAAATTCACCCCTCCACTTT. Protein sequence: CATSRAQENSPLHF. The full variable domain, completed using reference TRBV15 and TRBJ1-6, is DAMVIQNPRYQVTQFGKPVTLSCSQTLNHNVMYWYQQKSSQAPKLLFHYYDKDFNNEADTPDNFQSRRPNTSFCFLDIRSPGLGDTAMYLCATSRAQENSPLHFGNGTRLTVT.

The V gene is TRBV5-6, the J gene TRBJ2-3; D possibly corresponds to TRBD2 (5 bases). The germline CDR1 and CDR2 sequences are SGHDT and YYEEEE. V shed 0 bases and J shed 5 bases, with 10 bases lying between them. This CDR3 comprises 14 residues. This chain's CDR3 is CASSLAQAGDTQYF. The CDR3 nucleotides are TGTGCCAGCAGCTTGGCCCAGGCGGGAGATACGCAGTATTTT.

V and J are TRBV20-1 and TRBJ2-7; no clear D. CDR3 length: 12 residues. Germline assignment: CDR1 DFQATT and CDR2 SNEGSKA (reference sequence). Trimming stripped 6 bases from V and 4 bases from J, with 13 bases between. The CDR3 loop reads CSATRAGYEQYV. The CDR3 nucleotides are TGCAGTGCAACCCGGGCCGGTTACGAGCAGTACGTC.

This sequence joins TRBV4-1 and TRBJ1-5, with a tentative D call TRBD1 (5 bases). V lost 4 bases to trimming and J lost 0 bases, with 7 bases between them. The germline gives CDR1 MGHRA, CDR2 YSYEKL. This CDR3 contains 14 residues. The CDR3 nucleotides read TGCGCCAGCAGCCGACAGAATAGCAATCAGCCCCAGCATTTT. Residues: CASSRQNSNQPQHF.

This clonotype has a handful of counts. The V and J genes are TRBV20-1 and TRBJ2-7; TRBD2 agrees at 12 bases. The V and J ends lost 4 bases and 4 bases, in that order; junction bases with no gene match: 8. Looked up from germline, CDR1 is DFQATT and CDR2 is SNEGSKA (reference sequence). This CDR3 is built from 15 residues. The CDR3 region is CSATSGGAGQYEQYF. The CDR3 coding sequence is TGCAGTGCTACTAGCGGGGGGGCCGGTCAGTACGAGCAGTACTTC.

V usage is TRBV5-1 and J usage is TRBJ1-1; D not certain. This CDR3 has 15 residues. Deletions cut 0 bases from V and 7 bases from J, with 16 bases between. Germline CDR1 reads SGHRS; CDR2 reads YFSETQ. CDR3 amino acids: CASSLAVAARDEAFF. The CDR3 DNA sequence: TGCGCCAGCAGCTTGGCCGTGGCAGCCCGCGATGAAGCTTTCTTT.

This rearrangement joins TRBV19 to TRBJ1-1, with 7 bases lining up with TRBD1. CDR3 length equals 15 residues. Germline CDR1 LNHDA, CDR2 SQIVND (reference sequence). V was clipped by 3 bases and J by 5 bases; unmatched bases: 9. The CDR3 DNA is TGTGCCAGTAGTATCTGGACCCCAGGGGGGACTGAAGCTTTCTTT. Translated, it gives CASSIWTPGGTEAFF. The whole variable domain, remainder taken from reference TRBV19 and TRBJ1-1, is DGGITQSPKYLFRKEGQNVTLSCEQNLNHDAMYWYRQDPGQGLRLIYYSQIVNDFQKGDIAEGYSVSREKKESFPLTVTSAQKNPTAFYLCASSIWTPGGTEAFFGQGTRLTVV.

The chain recombines TRBV7-9 with TRBJ2-3; 7 bases line up with TRBD2. Germline loops: CDR1 SEHNR, CDR2 FQNEAQ (reference sequence). There are 14 residues in the CDR3. Losses at the gene ends were 5 bases for V and 0 bases for J; bases not matched to a gene: 2. The CDR3 sequence is CASSASGSTDTQYF. CDR3 nucleotide sequence: TGTGCCAGCAGCGCTAGCGGTAGCACAGATACGCAGTATTTT.

The chain links TRBV2 to TRBJ1-3; D is uncertain. This CDR3 spans 15 amino acids. Looked up from germline, CDR1 is SNHLY and CDR2 is FYNNEI. V lost 2 bases to trimming and J lost 2 bases, with 10 bases between them. CDR3 coding DNA: TGTGCCAGCAGTGAAAGTTATGGGGCTGGAAACACCATATATTTT. Its protein product is CASSESYGAGNTIYF.

This clonotype appeared many times. The chain employs TRBV20-1 and TRBJ1-1; tentatively, D is TRBD1 (6 bases). The germline V gene encodes CDR1 DFQATT and CDR2 SNEGSKA (reference sequence). The V end was cut by 4 bases, the J end by 3 bases, with 9 bases between. The CDR3 extends over 12 amino acids. CDR3 amino acids: CSAKGQDTEAFF. The CDR3 DNA sequence: TGCAGTGCTAAGGGACAAGACACTGAAGCTTTCTTT.

This clonotype occurred a few times. A much larger clone differs by one base, so this may be a read error. The CDR3 protein is CASSFLSRDGETLFF. The CDR3 DNA follows: TGTGCCAGCAGCTTCTTATCCAGGGACGGTGAAACACTGTTTTTT. This sequence joins TRBV5-6 and TRBJ1-4; D possibly corresponds to TRBD1 (5 bases). Germline V gives CDR1 SGHDT, CDR2 YYEEEE. The CDR3 spans 15 residues.

The V gene is TRBV20-1, the J gene TRBJ1-6; no definite D call. Trimming removed 6 bases at V and 1 base at J, with 16 bases between. Germline V CDR1 and CDR2: DFQATT, SNEGSKA (reference sequence). The CDR3 is 16 amino acids. This chain's CDR3 is CSASRIFRSYNSPLHF. In nucleotides, the CDR3 is TGCAGTGCCAGCCGCATATTCAGGTCCTATAATTCACCCCTCCACTTT.

This clonotype came up many times. J is TRBJ1-1 and V is TRBV4-3; a possible D gene is TRBD1 (5 bases). V was trimmed by 1 base and J by 2 bases, leaving 8 bases between them. Germline V gene lookup returns CDR1 LGHNA and CDR2 YSLEER. The CDR3 loop spans 14 amino acids. The CDR3, as DNA: TGCGCCAGCAGCCAAGGACAGCTTAACACTGAAGCTTTCTTT. It translates to CASSQGQLNTEAFF.

V gene TRBV20-1 combines with J gene TRBJ2-1; tentatively, D is TRBD2 (6 bases). From germline, CDR1 is DFQATT and CDR2 SNEGSKA (reference sequence). The CDR3 is 15 amino acids. Trimming left V 6 bases short and J 0 bases short, with 15 bases between. This chain's CDR3 is CSAGRGPISYNEQFF. The CDR3 nucleotides read TGCAGTGCAGGGCGGGGACCCATCTCCTACAATGAGCAGTTCTTC.

The chain recombines TRBV14 with TRBJ2-3; D uncertain. The CDR3 contains 13 residues. Germline CDR1 SGHDN, CDR2 FVKESK. Trimming removed 0 bases at V and 9 bases at J, with 10 bases between. CDR3 region: CASSQDYATTQYF. CDR3 in DNA: TGTGCCAGCAGCCAAGATTACGCTACGACGCAGTATTTT. Full variable domain (remainder filled in from reference TRBV14 and TRBJ2-3): EAGVTQFPSHSVIEKGQTVTLRCDPISGHDNLYWYRRVMGKEIKFLLHFVKESKQDESGMPNNRFLAERTGGTYSTLKVQPAELEDSGVYFCASSQDYATTQYFGPGTRLTVL.

The chain couples TRBV3-1 to TRBJ2-5, with TRBD2 identical over 9 bases. J was trimmed by 5 bases and V by 1 base; bases with no gene match: 8. CDR3 size: 16 residues. The germline CDR1 and CDR2 sequences are LGHDT and YNNKEL (reference sequence). The CDR3 DNA sequence: TGTGCCAGCAGCCAAGTTGGCGGGGGGGCTTGGGAGACCCAGTACTTC. Translating it yields CASSQVGGGAWETQYF.

In this sample, this clonotype turned up a few times. The genes are TRBV12-3 or TRBV12-4 and TRBJ2-1; D perhaps matches TRBD1 (5 bases). CDR3 length equals 15 residues. The V end lost 4 bases, the J end lost 4 bases, and 14 bases lay between the germline ends. The CDR3 DNA reads TGTGCCAGCAGTTCCAGGGAATTTAGTTACAATGAGCAGTTCTTC. It encodes CASSSREFSYNEQFF.

This chain connects TRBV4-3 to TRBJ2-7, with D perhaps TRBD1 (5 bases). V lost 1 base and J 2 bases, leaving 12 bases between the germline ends. Per the germline V gene, CDR1 is LGHNA and CDR2 is YSLEER. The CDR3 is made up of 15 amino acids. CDR3 bases: TGCGCCAGCAGCCAAGGTCTACAGGACCCCTACGAGCAGTACTTC. Translation gives CASSQGLQDPYEQYF.

The DNA of the CDR3 is TGTGCCATCAGTGACACCCGGGCTGGGGCCAACGTCCTGACTTTC. It specifies CAISDTRAGANVLTF. The chain uses TRBV10-3 and TRBJ2-6; D ambiguous. Looked up from germline, CDR1 is ENHRY and CDR2 is SYGVKD. The CDR3 has 15 amino acids. Trimming removed 3 bases from V and 2 bases from J, with 8 bases in between.

This chain links TRBV27 with TRBJ1-6, with D unresolved. This CDR3 is built from 13 residues. Trimming took off 3 bases at V and 8 bases at J, with 8 bases between the two ends. Germline assignment: CDR1 MNHEY and CDR2 SMNVEV (reference sequence). This CDR3 reads CASSFKEDSPLHF. The CDR3 DNA reads as TGTGCCAGCAGTTTCAAGGAAGATTCACCCCTCCACTTT.

This clonotype came up a few times. The chain employs TRBV6-2 or TRBV6-3 and TRBJ2-2; 8 nucleotides line up with TRBD1. CDR1 is MNHEY and CDR2 is SVGEGT in the germline V gene. The CDR3 covers 16 residues. V gave up 4 bases and J gave up 4 bases; unmatched junction bases: 8. CDR3 nucleotide sequence: TGTGCCAGCAGTTGGGGCAGGGGGCACAGCACCGGGGAGCTGTTTTTT. This sequence encodes CASSWGRGHSTGELFF.

There are many counts of this clonotype. CDR3 region: CAIKSLAGGPNTGELFF. The CDR3 bases are TGTGCCATCAAGAGCCTAGCGGGGGGCCCAAACACCGGGGAGCTGTTTTTT. This rearrangement joins TRBV10-3 to TRBJ2-2; TRBD2 aligns across 11 bases. V shed 7 bases and J 2 bases; nucleotides not matched to a gene: 9. The CDR3 consists of 17 residues. Germline CDR1 is ENHRY and CDR2 is SYGVKD.

The chain links TRBV10-3 to TRBJ1-2; the match to TRBD1 covers 7 bases. The ends lost 8 bases at V and 6 bases at J; junction bases unmatched: 9. The CDR3 sequence is 13 residues long. Germline CDR1 ENHRY, CDR2 SYGVKD. The CDR3 DNA reads as TGTGCCATCGCCCTCGGGACAGACGATGGCTACACCTTC. It is translated as CAIALGTDDGYTF.